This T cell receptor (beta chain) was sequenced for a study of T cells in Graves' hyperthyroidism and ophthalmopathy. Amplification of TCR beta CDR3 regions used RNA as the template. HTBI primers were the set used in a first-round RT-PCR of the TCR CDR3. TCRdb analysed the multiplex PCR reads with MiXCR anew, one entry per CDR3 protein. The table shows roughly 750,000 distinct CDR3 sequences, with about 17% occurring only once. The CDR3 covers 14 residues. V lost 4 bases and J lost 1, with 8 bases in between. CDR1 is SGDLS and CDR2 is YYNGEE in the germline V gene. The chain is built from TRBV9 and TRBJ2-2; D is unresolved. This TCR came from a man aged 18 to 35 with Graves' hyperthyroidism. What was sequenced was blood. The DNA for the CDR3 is TGTGCCAGCAGCCCCAAACTGAACACCGGGGAGCTGTTTTTT. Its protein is CASSPKLNTGELFF.